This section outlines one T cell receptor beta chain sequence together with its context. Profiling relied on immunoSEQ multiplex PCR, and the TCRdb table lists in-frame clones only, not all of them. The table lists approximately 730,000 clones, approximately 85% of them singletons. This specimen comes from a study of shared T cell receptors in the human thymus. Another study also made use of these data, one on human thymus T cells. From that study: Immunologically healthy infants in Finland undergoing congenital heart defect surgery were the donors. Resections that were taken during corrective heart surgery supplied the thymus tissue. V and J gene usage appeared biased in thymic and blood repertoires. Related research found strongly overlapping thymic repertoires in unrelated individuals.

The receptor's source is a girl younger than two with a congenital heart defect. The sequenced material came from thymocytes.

The CDR3 protein is CASSRTGGSGPQHF. The CDR3 DNA is TGTGCCAGCAGTAGGACAGGGGGGAGTGGTCCCCAGCATTTT. This chain uses TRBV6-5 with TRBJ1-5, with 10 bases aligning to TRBD1. Germline CDR1 and CDR2: MNHEY and SVGAGI. Germline trimming cut 5 bases from V and 10 bases from J; bases unmatched to any gene: 8. CDR3 length: 14 amino acids.